These 16 T cell receptor beta chains originate from one sample sequenced in a study of cytomegalovirus exposure and HLA in healthy donors. Measured with immunoSEQ multiplex PCR; TCRdb has only the in-frame clones, and not every one. In the table there are 200,000 or so clones, around nine tenths of which are singletons. The sequencing input was PBMCs. Receptor source: a woman younger than 30 in good health and CMV-seronegative.

The genes are TRBV29-1 and TRBJ2-3; D perhaps matches TRBD1 (6 bases). Germline CDR1 and CDR2: SQVTM and ANQGSEA. The CDR3 sequence is 12 residues long. Deletions cut 7 bases from V and 2 bases from J, with 10 bases between. CDR3 sequence: CSGWTATDTQYF. CDR3 in DNA: TGCAGCGGCTGGACAGCCACAGATACGCAGTATTTT.

The J gene is TRBJ1-1, the V gene TRBV27; D may be TRBD1 (6 bases). The CDR3 spans 13 residues. With 7 bases removed from V and 0 bases from J, the gap between germline ends came to 9 bases. Germline CDR1 MNHEY, CDR2 SMNVEV (reference sequence). CDR3 residues: CASTPGVNTEAFF. CDR3 coding DNA: TGTGCCAGCACCCCAGGGGTGAACACTGAAGCTTTCTTT.

The chain is built from TRBV2 and TRBJ1-1; D is perhaps TRBD1 (6 bases). Germline CDR1 reads SNHLY; CDR2 reads FYNNEI. Trimming stripped 11 bases from V and 7 bases from J, with 23 bases between. The CDR3 totals 14 residues. The CDR3: CAGRRALGAVEAFF. The CDR3 nucleotides are TGTGCCGGCCGCAGGGCTTTGGGGGCGGTTGAAGCTTTCTTT. The entire variable domain, with the rest obtained from reference TRBV2 and TRBJ1-1, is as follows: EPEVTQTPSHQVTQMGQEVILRCVPISNHLYFYWYRQILGQKVEFLVSFYNNEISEKSEIFDDQFSVERPDGSNFTLKIRSTKLEDSAMYFCAGRRALGAVEAFFGQGTRLTVV.

The gene calls are TRBV7-6 and TRBJ2-5; D call uncertain. With 0 bases removed from V and 7 bases from J, the gap between germline ends came to 15 bases. CDR1 and CDR2 from the germline V gene are SGHVS and FNYEAQ. The CDR3 is 15 residues long. CDR3 loop: CASSLALGGSGTQYF. Here the CDR3 DNA reads TGTGCCAGCAGCTTAGCGCTTGGCGGCTCGGGGACCCAGTACTTC.

The rearrangement links TRBV7-6 to TRBJ2-5; TRBD2 matches at 13 bases. CDR1 and CDR2 (germline): SGHVS, FNYEAQ. This CDR3 spans 17 amino acids. V was clipped by 8 bases and J by 5 bases; unmatched bases: 14. The chain's CDR3 is CASRPTSGRFSLETQYF. CDR3 nucleotide sequence: TGTGCCAGCCGACCGACTAGCGGGAGGTTTAGTTTGGAGACCCAGTACTTC.

The J gene is TRBJ2-7, the V gene TRBV27; 7 bases are shared with TRBD1. CDR1 and CDR2 from the germline V gene are MNHEY and SMNVEV (reference sequence). The CDR3 length is 14 residues. V was clipped by 2 bases and J by 0 bases; unmatched bases: 1. CDR3 in DNA: TGTGCCAGCAGTTTAAGACAGGGCTCCTACGAGCAGTACTTC. It is translated as CASSLRQGSYEQYF.

The chain combines TRBV11-2 with TRBJ2-3, with 8 nucleotides matching TRBD1. Germline V gene sequence: CDR1 SGHAT, CDR2 FQNNGV. CDR3 length equals 16 residues. V was clipped by 5 bases and J by 2 bases; unmatched bases: 9. The CDR3 protein is CASSRTQGANTDTQYF. The CDR3 nucleotides are TGTGCCAGCAGCCGTACTCAGGGGGCGAACACAGATACGCAGTATTTT.

This chain connects TRBV11-3 to TRBJ2-7; 8 bases match TRBD2. V lost 3 bases and J lost 2; bases outside the gene matches: 12. The CDR3 spans 17 residues. CDR1 and CDR2 (germline): SGHNT, YENEEA. As DNA, the CDR3 is TGTGCCAGCAGCTTTATCACCCCTACGGGGGGGCCCTACGAGCAGTACTTC. This sequence encodes CASSFITPTGGPYEQYF.

The chain employs TRBV5-4 and TRBJ1-4, with 7 bases aligning to TRBD1. Germline values: CDR1 SGHNT, CDR2 YYREEE (reference sequence). Trimming cost V 1 base and J 0 bases; bases outside gene matches: 6. The CDR3 spans 17 residues. Here the CDR3 DNA reads TGTGCCAGCAGCTTGTCGGGACAGAGCGCAACTAATGAAAAACTGTTTTTT. Translating it yields CASSLSGQSATNEKLFF.

The chain combines TRBV5-1 with TRBJ2-1; 11 bases agree with TRBD2. This CDR3 comprises 15 residues. Per germline, CDR1 SGHRS and CDR2 YFSETQ. With V trimmed by 5 bases and J by 3 bases, 4 bases remained unmatched. In DNA, the CDR3 is TGCGCCAGCAGTGACGGGACTAGCGGCTACAATGAGCAGTTCTTC. It is translated as CASSDGTSGYNEQFF.

The chain couples TRBV19 to TRBJ1-2, with a weak D call TRBD1 (6 bases). The V and J ends lost 10 bases and 2 bases respectively, with 38 bases between them. Germline V gene data show CDR1 as LNHDA and CDR2 as SQIVND (reference sequence). The CDR3 consists of 21 residues. The CDR3 loop is CATSSGRAGVGGSILNYGYTF. Written as DNA, the CDR3 is TGTGCCACCTCTAGTGGGCGCGCAGGGGTAGGGGGAAGCATACTGAACTATGGCTACACCTTC.

The chain uses TRBV11-2 and TRBJ2-1; possible D gene TRBD1, 7 bases. Trimming stripped 4 bases from V and 9 bases from J, with 19 bases between. The CDR3 totals 15 residues. Germline assignment: CDR1 SGHAT and CDR2 FQNNGV. The CDR3, as DNA: TGTGCCAGCAGCTACATCAGGGGGGCCGACGGTGAGCAGTTCTTC. Residues: CASSYIRGADGEQFF.

V and J are TRBV11-1 and TRBJ1-1; D uncertain. The CDR3 is 16 residues long. V was clipped by 0 bases and J by 4 bases, with 15 bases between them. Looked up from germline, CDR1 is SGHAT and CDR2 is FQDESV (reference sequence). The CDR3 nucleotides read TGTGCCAGCAGCTTAGCCCTAGCCAGCAGTGCCACTGAAGCTTTCTTT. Protein product: CASSLALASSATEAFF.

This clone was observed once. This rearrangement joins TRBV5-1 to TRBJ2-1; 9 bases align to TRBD2. The J segment lost 10 bases and the V segment lost 4 bases, leaving 18 bases of the junction unmatched. The CDR3 runs 17 residues. CDR1 is SGHRS and CDR2 is YFSETQ in the germline V gene. The CDR3 nucleotides are TGCGCCAGCAGCCCCACATTGAGCGGCGGGAGGGCCGGGGAGCAGTTCTTC. The encoded protein is CASSPTLSGGRAGEQFF.

The chain is built from TRBV1 and TRBJ2-1; the D call of TRBD1 is as the table states it, not checked on the DNA. TRBV1 is a listed pseudogene. The CDR3 runs 15 residues. CDR3 DNA sequence: TGCACCAGCAGACCCAGGACAGAGATTAACAATGAGCAGTTCTTC. Translation gives CTSRPRTEINNEQFF.

This clone was counted between two and nine times. The J gene is TRBJ2-1, the V gene TRBV5-1, with TRBD2 identical over 8 bases. CDR3 size: 15 residues. The germline V gene encodes CDR1 SGHRS and CDR2 YFSETQ. J was trimmed by 4 bases and V by 1 base; bases with no gene match: 4. The CDR3 nucleotides read TGCGCCAGCAGCTTGACGACGGGAGGGTACAATGAGCAGTTCTTC. This encodes CASSLTTGGYNEQFF.